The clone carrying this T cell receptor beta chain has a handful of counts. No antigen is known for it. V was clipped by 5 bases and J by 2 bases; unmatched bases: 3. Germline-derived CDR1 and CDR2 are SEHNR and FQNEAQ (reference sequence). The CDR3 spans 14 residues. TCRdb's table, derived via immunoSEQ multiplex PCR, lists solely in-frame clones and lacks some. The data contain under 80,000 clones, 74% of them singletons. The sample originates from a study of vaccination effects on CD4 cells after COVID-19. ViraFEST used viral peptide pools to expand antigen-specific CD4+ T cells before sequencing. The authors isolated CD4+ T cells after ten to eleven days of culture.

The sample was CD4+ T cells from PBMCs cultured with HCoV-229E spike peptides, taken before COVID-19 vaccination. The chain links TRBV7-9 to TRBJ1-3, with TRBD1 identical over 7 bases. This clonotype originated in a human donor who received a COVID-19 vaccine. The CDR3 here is CASSLGTAGNTIYF. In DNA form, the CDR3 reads TGTGCCAGCAGCCTCGGGACAGCTGGAAACACCATATATTTT.